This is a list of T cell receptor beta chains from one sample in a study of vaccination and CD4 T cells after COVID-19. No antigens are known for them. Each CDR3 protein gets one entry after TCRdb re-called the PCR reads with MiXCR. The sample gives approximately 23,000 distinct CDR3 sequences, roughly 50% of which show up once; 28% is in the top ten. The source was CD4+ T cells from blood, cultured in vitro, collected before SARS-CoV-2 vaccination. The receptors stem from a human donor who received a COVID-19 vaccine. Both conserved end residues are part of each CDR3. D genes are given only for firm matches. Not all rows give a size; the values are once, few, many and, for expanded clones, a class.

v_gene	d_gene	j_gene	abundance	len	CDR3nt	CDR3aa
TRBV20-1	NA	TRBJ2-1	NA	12	TGCAGGGCGGGACAGCCTTATTCCGGGCAGTTCTTC	CRAGQPYSGQFF
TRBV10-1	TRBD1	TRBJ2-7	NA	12	TGCGCCAGCAGTGGACAGGGCTACGAGCAGTACTTC	CASSGQGYEQYF
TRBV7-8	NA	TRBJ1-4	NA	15	TGTGCCAGCAGCCTGCGGTCTGGGGGTAATGAAAAACTGTTTTTT	CASSLRSGGNEKLFF
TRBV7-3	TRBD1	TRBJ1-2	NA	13	TGTGCCAGCAGCCCCGACAGGGATCGCGGCTACACCTTC	CASSPDRDRGYTF
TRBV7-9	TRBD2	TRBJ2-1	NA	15	TGTGCCAGCAGCACCGGGACTAGCCGTAACAATGAGCAGTTCTTC	CASSTGTSRNNEQFF
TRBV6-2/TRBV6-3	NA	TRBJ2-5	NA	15	TGTGCCAGCAGCTCTATGTTGGACCACCAAGAGACCCAGTACTTC	CASSSMLDHQETQYF
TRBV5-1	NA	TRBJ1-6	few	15	TGCGCCAGCAGCTTGGATTCCGGGGATAATTCACCCCTCCACTTT	CASSLDSGDNSPLHF
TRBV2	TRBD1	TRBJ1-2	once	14	TGTGCCAGCAGGGGGGCAGGGGGGCCCCATGGCTACACCTTC	CASRGAGGPHGYTF
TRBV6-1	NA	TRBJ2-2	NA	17	TGTGCCAGCAGTAAATGGACCGGGACACCGAACACCGGGGAGCTGTTTTTT	CASSKWTGTPNTGELFF
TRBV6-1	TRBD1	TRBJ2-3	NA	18	TGTGCCAGCACCGACGCTTCGGTTGGGGACAGCACCACAGATACGCAGTATTTT	CASTDASVGDSTTDTQYF
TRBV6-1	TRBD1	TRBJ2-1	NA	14	TGTGCCAGCAGGGGGACAGGCTCCTACAATGAGCAGTTCTTC	CASRGTGSYNEQFF
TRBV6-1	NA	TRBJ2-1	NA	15	TGTGCCAGCAGTGAAGGGCAGGGGTCCTACAATGAGCAGTTCTTC	CASSEGQGSYNEQFF
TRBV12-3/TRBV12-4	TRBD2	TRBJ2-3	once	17	TGTGCCAGCAGTCAAAAGACTAGCGGGGGTTTCGGGGATACGCAGTATTTT	CASSQKTSGGFGDTQYF
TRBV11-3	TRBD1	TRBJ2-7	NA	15	TGTGCCAGCAGCTTAGTTTCTGGACAGGGGGATGAGCAGTACTTC	CASSLVSGQGDEQYF
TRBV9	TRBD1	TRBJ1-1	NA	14	TGTGCCAGCAGCTTTGGGACAGTGAACACTGAAGCTTTCTTT	CASSFGTVNTEAFF
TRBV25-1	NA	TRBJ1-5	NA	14	TGTGCCAGCAGTGAACAGGAGTACAATCAGCCCCAGCATTTT	CASSEQEYNQPQHF
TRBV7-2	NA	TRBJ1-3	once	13	TGTGCCAGCAGCTTAGATCCGGGAAACACCATATATTTT	CASSLDPGNTIYF
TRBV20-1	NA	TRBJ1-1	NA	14	TGCAGTGCTAGAGATCCGGGATCAAAGGCTGAAGCTTTCTTT	CSARDPGSKAEAFF
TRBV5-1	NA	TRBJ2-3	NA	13	TGCGCCAGCAGCCGAGACCCGGGGAATACGCAGTATTTT	CASSRDPGNTQYF
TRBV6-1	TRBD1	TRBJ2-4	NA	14	TGTGCCAGCAGAACAGGGGCTGGTCAAAACATTCAGTACTTC	CASRTGAGQNIQYF
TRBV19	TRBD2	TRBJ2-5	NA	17	TGTGCCAGTAGTATTTCGTTCGCCCGGGGGGGACAAGAGACCCAGTACTTC	CASSISFARGGQETQYF
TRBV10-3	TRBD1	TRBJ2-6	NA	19	TGTGCCATCAGGGGAAGGATCCGGGACAGGGACTCTGGGGCCAACGTCCTGACTTTC	CAIRGRIRDRDSGANVLTF
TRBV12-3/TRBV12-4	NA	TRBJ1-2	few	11	TGTGCCAGCAGTTTCGGCGATGGCTACACCTTC	CASSFGDGYTF
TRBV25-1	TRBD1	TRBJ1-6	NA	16	TGTGCCAGCAGTGAAGGTGGCAGGGGGAGTATTTCACCCCTCCACTTT	CASSEGGRGSISPLHF
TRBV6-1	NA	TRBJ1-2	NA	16	TGTGCCAGCAGCTCCAAGGCGGCCGGGGCCAACTATGGCTACACCTTC	CASSSKAAGANYGYTF
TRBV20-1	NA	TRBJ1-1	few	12	TGCAGTGCTAAGTACAGGGACACTGAAGCTTTCTTT	CSAKYRDTEAFF
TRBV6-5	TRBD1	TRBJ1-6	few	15	TGTGCCAGCAGTTTGTTAGGGACAGTTAATTCACCCCTCCACTTT	CASSLLGTVNSPLHF
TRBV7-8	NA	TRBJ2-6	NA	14	TGTGCCAGCAAACGGGGCTCTGGGGCCAACGTCCTGACTTTC	CASKRGSGANVLTF
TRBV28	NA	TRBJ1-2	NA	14	TGTGCCAGCAGTTTCGCGAGAGGGATCTATGGCTACACCTTC	CASSFARGIYGYTF
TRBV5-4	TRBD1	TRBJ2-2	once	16	TGTGCCAGCAGCTTGGACAGGGGAGTTGAGACCGGGGAGCTGTTTTTT	CASSLDRGVETGELFF
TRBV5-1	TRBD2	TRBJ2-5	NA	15	TGCGCCAGCAGACTAGCGGGGCAATACCAAGAGACCCAGTACTTC	CASRLAGQYQETQYF
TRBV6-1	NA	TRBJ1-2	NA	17	TGTGCCAGCACGCGGGGGCGACAGGAATCAGCTAACTATGGCTACACCTTC	CASTRGRQESANYGYTF
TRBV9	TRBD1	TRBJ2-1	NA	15	TGTGCCAGCAGCGTGGAGGGACAGGCTCTCGGTGAGCAGTTCTTC	CASSVEGQALGEQFF
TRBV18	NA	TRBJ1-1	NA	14	TGTGCCAGCTCACCACCGTGGGTAGGCACTGAAGCTTTCTTT	CASSPPWVGTEAFF
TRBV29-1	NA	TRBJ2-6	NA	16	TGCAGCGTTGATTTAAGGTTAAGCTCTGGGGCCAACGTCCTGACTTTC	CSVDLRLSSGANVLTF
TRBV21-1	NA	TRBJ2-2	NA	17	TGTGCCAGCAGCAATCTACTCCGGACTGGGAACACCGGGGAGCTGTTTTTT	CASSNLLRTGNTGELFF
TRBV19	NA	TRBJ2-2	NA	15	TGTGCCAGTAGTAACTCAGTCTCAAGCACCGGGGAGCTGTTTTTT	CASSNSVSSTGELFF
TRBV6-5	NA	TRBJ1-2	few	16	TGTGCCAGCAGTTACTCGATACCTTGGCGACTTTGGGGCTACACCTTC	CASSYSIPWRLWGYTF